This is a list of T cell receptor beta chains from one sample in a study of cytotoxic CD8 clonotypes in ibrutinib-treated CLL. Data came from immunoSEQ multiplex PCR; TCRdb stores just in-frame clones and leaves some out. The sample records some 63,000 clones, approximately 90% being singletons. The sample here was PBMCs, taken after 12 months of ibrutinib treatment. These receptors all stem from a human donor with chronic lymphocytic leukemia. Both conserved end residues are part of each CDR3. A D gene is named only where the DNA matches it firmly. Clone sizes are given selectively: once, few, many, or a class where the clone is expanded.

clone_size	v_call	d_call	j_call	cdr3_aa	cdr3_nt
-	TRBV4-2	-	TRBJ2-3	CASSPVGGDTQYF	TGTGCCAGCAGCCCGGTGGGGGGAGATACGCAGTATTTT
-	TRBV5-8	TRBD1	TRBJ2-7	CASSQLTGQSSYEQYF	TGTGCCAGCAGCCAACTGACGGGACAGAGCTCCTACGAGCAGTACTTC
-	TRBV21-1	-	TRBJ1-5	CASSKLGYSNQPQHF	TGTGCCAGCAGCAAATTAGGGTATAGCAATCAGCCCCAGCATTTT
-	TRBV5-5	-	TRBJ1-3	CASSLVFDSGNTIYF	TGTGCCAGCAGCTTGGTGTTCGACTCTGGAAACACCATATATTTT
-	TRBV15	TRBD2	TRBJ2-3	CATSPPGGADTQYF	TGTGCCACCAGCCCCCCGGGAGGAGCAGATACGCAGTATTTT
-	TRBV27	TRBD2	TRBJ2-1	CASSPLAGGLDEQFF	TGTGCCAGCAGTCCCCTGGCGGGGGGGTTGGATGAGCAGTTCTTC
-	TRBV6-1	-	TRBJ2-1	CASNGNSYYNEQFF	TGTGCCAGCAATGGAAACTCCTACTACAATGAGCAGTTCTTC
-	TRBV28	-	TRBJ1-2	CASSLLQRVNYGYTF	TGTGCCAGCAGTTTACTTCAAAGGGTTAACTATGGCTACACCTTC
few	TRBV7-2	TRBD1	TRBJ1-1	CASSLRQGAIEAFF	TGTGCCAGCAGCTTACGGCAGGGGGCTATTGAAGCTTTCTTT
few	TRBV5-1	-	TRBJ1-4	CASSLVPSGIDEKLFF	TGCGCCAGCAGCTTGGTGCCGTCCGGTATAGATGAAAAACTGTTTTTT
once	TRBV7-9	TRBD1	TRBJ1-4	CASSLLGSGGNEKLFF	TGTGCCAGCAGCTTACTGGGTTCAGGGGGTAACGAAAAACTGTTTTTT
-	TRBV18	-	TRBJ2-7	CASSPSGNEQYF	TGTGCCAGCTCACCATCGGGGAACGAGCAGTACTTC